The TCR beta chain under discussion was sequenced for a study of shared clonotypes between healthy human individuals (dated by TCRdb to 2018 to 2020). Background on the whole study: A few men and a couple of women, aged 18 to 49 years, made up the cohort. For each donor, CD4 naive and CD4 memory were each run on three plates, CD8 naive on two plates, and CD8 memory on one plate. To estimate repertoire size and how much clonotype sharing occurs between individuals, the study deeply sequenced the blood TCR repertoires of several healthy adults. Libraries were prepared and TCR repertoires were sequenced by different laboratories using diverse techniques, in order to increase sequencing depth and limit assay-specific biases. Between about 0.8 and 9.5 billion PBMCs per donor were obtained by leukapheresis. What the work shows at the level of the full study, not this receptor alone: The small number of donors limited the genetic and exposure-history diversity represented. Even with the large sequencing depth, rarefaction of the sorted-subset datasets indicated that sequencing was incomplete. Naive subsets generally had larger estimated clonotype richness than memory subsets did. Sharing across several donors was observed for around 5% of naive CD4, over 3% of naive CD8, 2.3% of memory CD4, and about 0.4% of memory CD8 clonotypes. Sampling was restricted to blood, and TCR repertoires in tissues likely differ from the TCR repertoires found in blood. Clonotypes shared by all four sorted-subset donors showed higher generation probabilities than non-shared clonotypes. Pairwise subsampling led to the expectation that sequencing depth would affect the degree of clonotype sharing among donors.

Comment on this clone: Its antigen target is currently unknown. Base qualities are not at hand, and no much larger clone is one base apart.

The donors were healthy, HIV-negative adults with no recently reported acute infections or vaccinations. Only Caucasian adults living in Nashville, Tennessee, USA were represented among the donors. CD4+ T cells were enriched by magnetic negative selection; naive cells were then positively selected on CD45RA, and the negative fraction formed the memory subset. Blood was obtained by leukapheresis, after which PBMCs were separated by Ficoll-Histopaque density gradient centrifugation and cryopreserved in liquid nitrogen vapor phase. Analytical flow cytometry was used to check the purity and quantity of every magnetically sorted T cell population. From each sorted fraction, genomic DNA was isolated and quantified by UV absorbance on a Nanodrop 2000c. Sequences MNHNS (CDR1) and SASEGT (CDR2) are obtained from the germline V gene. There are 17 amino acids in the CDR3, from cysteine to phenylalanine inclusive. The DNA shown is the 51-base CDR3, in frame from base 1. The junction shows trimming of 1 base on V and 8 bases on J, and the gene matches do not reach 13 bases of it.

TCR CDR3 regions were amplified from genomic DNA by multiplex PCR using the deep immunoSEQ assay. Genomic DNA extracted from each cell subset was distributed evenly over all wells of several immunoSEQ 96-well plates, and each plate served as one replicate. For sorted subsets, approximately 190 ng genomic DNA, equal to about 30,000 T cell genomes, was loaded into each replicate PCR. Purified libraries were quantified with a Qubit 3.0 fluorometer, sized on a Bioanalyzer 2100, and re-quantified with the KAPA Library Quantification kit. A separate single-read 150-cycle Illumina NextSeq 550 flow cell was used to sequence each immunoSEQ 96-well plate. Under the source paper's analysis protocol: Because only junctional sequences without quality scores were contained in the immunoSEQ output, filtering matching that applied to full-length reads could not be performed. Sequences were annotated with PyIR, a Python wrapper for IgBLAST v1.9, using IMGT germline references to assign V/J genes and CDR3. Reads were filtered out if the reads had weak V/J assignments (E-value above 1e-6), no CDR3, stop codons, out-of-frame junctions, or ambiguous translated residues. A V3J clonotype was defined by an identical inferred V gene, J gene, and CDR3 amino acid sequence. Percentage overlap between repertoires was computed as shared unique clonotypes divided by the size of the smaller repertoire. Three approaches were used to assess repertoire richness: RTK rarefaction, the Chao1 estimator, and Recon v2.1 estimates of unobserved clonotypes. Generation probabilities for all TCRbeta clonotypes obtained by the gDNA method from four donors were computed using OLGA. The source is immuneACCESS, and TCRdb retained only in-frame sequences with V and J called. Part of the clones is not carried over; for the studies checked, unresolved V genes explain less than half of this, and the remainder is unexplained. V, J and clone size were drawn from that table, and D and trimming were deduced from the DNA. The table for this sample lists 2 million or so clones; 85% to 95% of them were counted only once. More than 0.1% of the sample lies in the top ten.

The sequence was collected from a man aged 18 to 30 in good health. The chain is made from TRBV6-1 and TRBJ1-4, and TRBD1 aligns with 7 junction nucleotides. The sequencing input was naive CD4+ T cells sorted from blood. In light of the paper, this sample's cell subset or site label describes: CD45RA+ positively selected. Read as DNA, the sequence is TGTGCCAGCAGTGAAGGAGTTTATAAGGGGGCAGAAGAAAAACTGTTTTTT. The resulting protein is CASSEGVYKGAEEKLFF.